This T cell receptor beta chain was sequenced for a study of human T cells and chemical hapten exposure (dated by TCRdb to the early 2020s). Regarding the research as a whole: For sensitization, 2% DPC in acetone was applied to a roughly 2 cm by roughly 2 cm area of upper inner arm skin. The mostly female patient cohort included alopecia areata with under or over 50% scalp involvement, alopecia totalis and alopecia universalis. The libraries were sequenced as a pool, and the TCR yield per sample differed mostly because of small variations in library volumes within the pool. Patch testing was done on the upper back using Finn chambers containing 0.01% DPC, and results were scored after 6 days according to International Contact Dermatitis Research Group standards. The study tracked peripheral blood TCR repertoire changes in vivo during primary and secondary sensitization to the hapten diphenylcyclopropenone (DPC) in alopecia patients. Blood samples were taken from patients before sensitization (week 0) and then at 2, 6 and about 24 weeks after DPC sensitization. Throughout the study period of roughly 24 weeks, patients also received therapeutic DPC doses to the scalp every week. About 30 alopecia patients provided blood for TCR sequencing at one to four time points (pre-sensitization, 2, 6 and 24 weeks).

Here is what the overall study found, with its caveats: DPC sensitization did not change how many TCRs were above 1 in 1000 frequency, and no evidence was found of alterations in global repertoire structure. Because all patients had alopecia, a presumed autoimmune disease, the immune response of the patients might differ from that of healthy individuals. Patch test score correlated positively with the number of PT1 expanded TCRs, reaching significance at thresholds 8, 16 and 32 but not at 4. Repeated subsampling changed both the strength of the expansion versus patch-test correlation and the threshold at which that correlation became significant. Compared with pre-sensitization or healthy control sets, expanded TCRs formed significantly more large CDR3 similarity clusters, which is consistent with antigen-driven responses.

A word on this clonotype: This receptor's antigen is unknown. No much larger clonotype is one base removed from it; base qualities were not supplied.

Inclusive of the bounding cysteine and phenylalanine, the CDR3 is 14 residues long. Just CDR3 DNA is preserved here, 42 bases in frame from base 1. V sheds 2 bases and J sheds 2 bases, leaving 7 bases between their ends. Libraries were made using RACE. Data came from a NextSeq 500. During library preparation, unique molecular identifiers were attached to individual cDNA molecules so that TCRs could be counted quantitatively and reproducibly. For every blood RNA sample, sequencing covered both the TCR alpha and TCR beta chains. The study's processing was this. Samples had a median of roughly 98,000 TCRs, with a range from about 23,224 to 700,000. The Decombinator software suite was used to annotate V, J and CDR3 in the TCR reads. To make PS versus PT1 abundance plots, every sample was subsampled to the same number of TCRs (28,000). TCRs were defined as expanded if absent before sensitization and observed at least eight times at the 2-week time point. TCRdb reprocessing: public reads trimmed at Q25 with fastp, clones called with MiXCR, in-frame beta chains kept. Rows are combined by CDR3 protein, so each entry shows the most common genes and DNA. The V and J calls, along with clone size, are taken from TCRdb and not from the paper's own processing. For this sample the table gives some 79,000 distinct CDR3 sequences, of which less than 11% were detected only once. The ten largest clones take up around 4.7% of the sample.

Explained via the paper, the time point label denotes: patch test 2, 6 weeks after DPC sensitization. The treatment or condition label on this specimen signifies: therapeutic diphenylcyclopropenone sensitization with weekly scalp DPC. At every patch-test visit, the blood draw took place before the patch test was put on. Patients were eligible if aged 18 to 70, diagnosed with alopecia and judged suitable for DPC therapy, and pregnant patients were excluded. Unfractionated whole blood was collected in Tempus Blood RNA tubes, and total RNA was extracted from that blood. The material was whole blood, obtained in connection with sensitization to the hapten diphenylcyclopropenone (DPC). The receptor comes from a woman in her fifties or sixties with alopecia areata. Some clones in this sample may be carry-over from other donors' samples. The rearrangement joined TRBV12-3 or TRBV12-4 to TRBJ1-5; the D gene is unclear. CDR3 protein: CASSLYFGNQPQHF. The sequenced DNA: TGTGCCAGCAGTTTATATTTTGGCAATCAGCCCCAGCATTTT.